This TCR beta chain was retrieved from a study of T cell responses to AZD1222 COVID-19 vaccine. The CDR3 contains 14 residues. The V and J ends lost 4 bases and 4 bases respectively, with 10 bases between them. Germline lookup yields CDR1 MGHRA and CDR2 YSYEKL. The study's findings and limits: Repertoires in all cases were sampled only once the peak T cell response had passed. Donors were largely white British and mainly female; clonal diversity was possibly underestimated. Reports say nearly half of spike-specific TCRs go after unmutated variant regions. Baseline serostatus was positive in only six AZD1222 recipients.

The table came from immunoSEQ multiplex PCR; TCRdb's copy has only in-frame clones and leaves some out. The table includes 130,000 to 150,000 clones, roughly 89% detected once. Comment on this clone: Its antigen is as yet unknown.

The material sequenced was peripheral blood, taken on day 0 of AZD1222 vaccination. This receptor was taken from an adult in good health. The genes are TRBV4-1 and TRBJ2-2; D unresolved. The CDR3 sequence: CASSLVQSTGELFF. As DNA, the CDR3 is TGCGCCAGCAGCCTGGTACAGAGCACCGGGGAGCTGTTTTTT.